This TCR beta chain was obtained from a study of T cell responses to AZD1222 COVID-19 vaccine. This CDR3 is built from 16 residues. Between the trimmed V and J ends, which lost 3 bases and 1 base, there was a span of 13 bases. CDR1 and CDR2 (germline): LNHDA, SQIVND (reference sequence). Whole-study results and caveats: Baseline seropositivity occurred in only a handful of AZD1222 recipients.

In the case of this clone: Its antigen is unknown.

Clones were sequenced by immunoSEQ multiplex PCR, and TCRdb holds only the in-frame ones, with some missing. The repertoire has tens of thousands of clones, about 90% of them found once; the top ten carry around 5%. This TCR came from an adult in good health. The chain links TRBV19 to TRBJ2-1, with D possibly TRBD2 on 6 matching bases. The specimen comprised peripheral blood, sampled on day 0 of MenACWY control vaccination. This CDR3 reads CASSITGVISYNEQFF. DNA for the CDR3: TGTGCCAGTAGTATCACGGGGGTGATTTCCTACAATGAGCAGTTCTTC.